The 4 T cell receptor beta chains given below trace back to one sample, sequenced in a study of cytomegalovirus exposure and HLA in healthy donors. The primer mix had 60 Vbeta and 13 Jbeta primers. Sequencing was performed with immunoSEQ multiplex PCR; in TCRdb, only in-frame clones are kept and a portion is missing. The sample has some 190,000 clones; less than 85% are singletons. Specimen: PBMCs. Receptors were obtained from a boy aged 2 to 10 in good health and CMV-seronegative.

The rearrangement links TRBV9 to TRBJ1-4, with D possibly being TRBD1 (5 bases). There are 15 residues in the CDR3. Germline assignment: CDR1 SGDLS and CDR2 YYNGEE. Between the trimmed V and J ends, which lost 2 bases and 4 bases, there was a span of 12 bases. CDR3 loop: CASSVEGRINEKLFF. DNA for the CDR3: TGTGCCAGCAGCGTGGAGGGACGGATTAATGAAAAACTGTTTTTT.

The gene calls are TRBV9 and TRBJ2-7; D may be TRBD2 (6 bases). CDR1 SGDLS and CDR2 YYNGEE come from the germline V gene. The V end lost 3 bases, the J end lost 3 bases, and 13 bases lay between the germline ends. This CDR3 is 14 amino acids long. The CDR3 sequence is CASSAGDSLYEQYF. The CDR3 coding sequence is TGTGCCAGCAGCGCTGGGGACTCCCTCTACGAGCAGTACTTC.

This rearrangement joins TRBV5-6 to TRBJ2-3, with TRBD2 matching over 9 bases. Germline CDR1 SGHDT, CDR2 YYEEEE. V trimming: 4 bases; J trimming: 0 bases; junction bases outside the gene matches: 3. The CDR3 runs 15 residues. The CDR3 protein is CASSQSGGSTDTQYF. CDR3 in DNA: TGTGCCAGCAGCCAGAGCGGGGGGAGCACAGATACGCAGTATTTT.

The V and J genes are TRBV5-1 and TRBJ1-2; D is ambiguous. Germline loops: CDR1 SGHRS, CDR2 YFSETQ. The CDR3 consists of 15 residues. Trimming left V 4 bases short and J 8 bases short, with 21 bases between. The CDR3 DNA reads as TGCGCCAGCAGCCCCGAAGGTGGAGGGAAGGGCGGCTACACCTTC. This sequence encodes CASSPEGGGKGGYTF.